The 18 T cell receptor beta chains below come from one sample, sequenced in a study of blood T cell repertoires in COVID-19. TCRdb's copy holds only in-frame clones and misses some; the assay was immunoSEQ multiplex PCR. Of about 69,000 clones listed, 90% are singletons. The sample comprised peripheral blood. All receptors derive from a man aged 45-60 years with acute or convalescent COVID-19.

The chain uses TRBV5-6 and TRBJ2-5, with TRBD1 as a possible D gene (7 bases). CDR3 length equals 15 residues. Trimming removed 2 bases from V and 5 bases from J, with 16 bases in between. In germline, CDR1 is SGHDT, CDR2 YYEEEE. Here the CDR3 DNA reads TGTGCCAGCAGCTTCTCCAGGGGGGCATGGGAGACCCAGTACTTC. Translating it yields CASSFSRGAWETQYF.

The J gene is TRBJ1-5, the V gene TRBV5-1; no clear D. This CDR3 comprises 13 residues. Germline CDR1 and CDR2: SGHRS and YFSETQ. V was shortened by 1 base and J by 3 bases, with 5 bases between the two germline ends. In DNA form, the CDR3 reads TGCGCCAGCAGCTTGTTTTACAATCAGCCCCAGCATTTT. Amino acids: CASSLFYNQPQHF.

The rearrangement links TRBV29-1 to TRBJ1-1; TRBD1 is a possible D gene (5 bases). Germline V gives CDR1 SQVTM, CDR2 ANQGSEA. The V end was cut by 3 bases, the J end by 6 bases, with 8 bases between. This CDR3 contains 11 residues. Here the CDR3 reads CSVEGGSEAFF. The CDR3 nucleotides read TGCAGCGTTGAGGGGGGGTCTGAAGCTTTCTTT.

This clone was detected a few times. This chain connects TRBV7-6 to TRBJ1-3, with D possibly matching TRBD1 (5 bases). The CDR3 totals 15 residues. V was clipped by 1 base and J by 2 bases, with 9 bases between them. The germline V gene has CDR1 SGHVS and CDR2 FNYEAQ. CDR3: CASSLDPGPGNTIYF. The CDR3 DNA sequence: TGTGCCAGCAGCTTAGACCCAGGGCCTGGAAACACCATATATTTT.

V gene TRBV9 combines with J gene TRBJ2-5, with TRBD2 matching 16 bases. Trimming at V came to 3 bases and at J to 5 bases, leaving 13 bases not matched to a gene. This CDR3 comprises 19 residues. CDR1 is SGDLS and CDR2 is YYNGEE in the germline V gene. Here the CDR3 DNA reads TGTGCCAGCAGCGCTAAAAGAGGGACTAGCGGGAGGGCCTCGGAGACCCAGTACTTC. It translates to CASSAKRGTSGRASETQYF.

The chain carries TRBV9 and TRBJ1-5; 7 nucleotides match TRBD1. Germline V gives CDR1 SGDLS, CDR2 YYNGEE. V gave up 4 bases and J gave up 7 bases; unmatched junction bases: 5. The CDR3 has 13 residues. The DNA of the CDR3 is TGTGCCAGCAGCCGGACAGGTTTCCAGCCCCAGCATTTT. Translation gives CASSRTGFQPQHF.

This clone was observed a few times. This chain uses TRBV2 with TRBJ2-3; 11 positions agree with TRBD1. Trimming at V came to 9 bases and at J to 6 bases, leaving 8 bases not matched to a gene. CDR3 size: 14 residues. The germline V gene has CDR1 SNHLY and CDR2 FYNNEI. CDR3 bases: TGTGCCAGTGACCGGGACAGGGGGTCCGATACGCAGTATTTT. Translating gives CASDRDRGSDTQYF.

CDR3 in amino acids: CASTLDFYNEQFF. CDR3 DNA sequence: TGTGCCAGCACCCTGGACTTCTACAATGAGCAGTTCTTC. V usage is TRBV5-4 and J usage is TRBJ2-1; D perhaps matches TRBD2 (5 bases). V was cut by 6 bases and J by 3 bases, with 10 bases left in between. From germline, CDR1 is SGHNT and CDR2 YYREEE (reference sequence). The CDR3 is 13 amino acids. Full variable domain (missing parts from reference TRBV5-4 and TRBJ2-1): ETGVTQSPTHLIKTRGQQVTLRCSSQSGHNTVSWYQQALGQGPQFIFQYYREEENGRGNFPPRFSGLQFPNYSSELNVNALELDDSALYLCASTLDFYNEQFFGPGTRLTVL.

The rearrangement links TRBV6-1 to TRBJ1-2, with 7 bases identical to TRBD1. J gave up 3 bases and V 6 bases, and 4 bases lay outside the gene matches. Germline V lookup: CDR1 MNHNS, CDR2 SASEGT. The CDR3 contains 13 residues. The CDR3 region is CASSIDRDYGYTF. In DNA, the CDR3 is TGTGCCAGCAGCATTGACAGGGACTATGGCTACACCTTC.

This clone has only a few counts. The CDR3 spells CASRDQGAGNTIYF. The CDR3 bases are TGTGCCAGCAGGGACCAGGGGGCTGGAAACACCATATATTTT. This chain links TRBV6-6 with TRBJ1-3; 7 nucleotides agree with TRBD1. CDR1 and CDR2 (germline): MNHNY, SVGAGI (reference sequence). Unmatched junction bases numbered 4, after V lost 6 bases and J lost 2 bases. The CDR3 covers 14 residues.

The DNA of the CDR3 is TGTGCCACCAGTGGGGGGAGCGGGACATTAGGATCCTACAATGAGCAGTTCTTC. This encodes CATSGGSGTLGSYNEQFF. The V gene is TRBV24-1, the J gene TRBJ2-1, with D perhaps TRBD2 (7 bases). V shed 5 bases and J shed 1 base, with 20 bases lying between them. This CDR3 is 18 amino acids long. The germline CDR1 and CDR2 sequences are KGHDR and SFDVKD.

This sequence joins TRBV6-5 and TRBJ2-7; 12 positions agree with TRBD2. V lost 10 bases, J lost 2 bases, and 9 bases stayed unmatched. The CDR3 loop spans 15 amino acids. Germline V gene data show CDR1 as MNHEY and CDR2 as SVGAGI. As DNA, the CDR3 is TGTGCCACGCGGTCTAGCGGGAGGGGTACCTACGAGCAGTACTTC. The encoded protein is CATRSSGRGTYEQYF.

V usage is TRBV20-1 and J usage is TRBJ2-5; tentatively, D is TRBD2 (6 bases). Germline-derived CDR1 and CDR2 are DFQATT and SNEGSKA (reference sequence). There are 15 residues in the CDR3. Trimming left V 3 bases short and J 5 bases short, with 19 bases between. CDR3 sequence reads: CSASSGPGERETQYF. CDR3 bases: TGCAGTGCTAGTAGCGGACCGGGAGAGAGGGAGACCCAGTACTTC.

This clone was picked up a small number of times. The CDR3 here is CASSQEIRGGAYGYTF. Here the CDR3 DNA reads TGTGCCAGCAGCCAAGAAATTCGGGGAGGGGCCTATGGCTACACCTTC. The rearrangement links TRBV3-1 (or the pseudogene TRBV3-2) to TRBJ1-2, with D perhaps TRBD1 (5 bases). CDR1 LGHDT and CDR2 YNNKEL come from the germline V gene (reference sequence). The CDR3 contains 16 residues. The V end was cut by 0 bases, the J end by 4 bases, with 15 bases between.

Remarks on this clone: This CDR3 is also generated by other DNA sequences in the sample. V is TRBV9 and J is TRBJ1-1, with a tentative D call TRBD1 (5 bases). V shed 4 bases and J shed 1 base, with 11 bases lying between them. The CDR3 has 14 residues. Germline V gene sequence: CDR1 SGDLS, CDR2 YYNGEE. The CDR3 region has the DNA TGTGCCAGCAGCCCGCGGAGGGGGAACACTGAAGCTTTCTTT. Translating it yields CASSPRRGNTEAFF.

V usage is TRBV5-1 and J usage is TRBJ2-7; perhaps TRBD2 as D (6 bases). CDR1 is SGHRS, CDR2 YFSETQ, per germline. V lost 4 bases to trimming and J lost 2 bases, with 19 bases between them. The CDR3 totals 16 residues. In DNA form, the CDR3 reads TGCGCCAGCAGCGATGGATGGACACTAGCCACCTACGAGCAGTACTTC. Amino acid sequence: CASSDGWTLATYEQYF.

The CDR3 DNA reads as TGTGCCAGCAGTTCGCAGGGGGTTGCCACAGATACGCAGTATTTT. This encodes CASSSQGVATDTQYF. The chain combines TRBV6-4 with TRBJ2-3; TRBD1 agrees at 7 bases. With 5 bases clipped from V and 2 bases from J, the junction kept 7 bases outside the gene matches. The germline V gene has CDR1 MRHNA and CDR2 SNTAGT. The CDR3 runs to 15 residues.

This clone was found a few times. This chain links TRBV20-1 with TRBJ1-2; 8 positions match TRBD1. Unmatched junction bases numbered 10, after V lost 3 bases and J lost 4 bases. Germline V gene data show CDR1 as DFQATT and CDR2 as SNEGSKA (reference sequence). The CDR3 spans 15 residues. The CDR3 loop is CSASPRDRPLYGYTF. CDR3 nucleotides: TGCAGTGCTAGTCCCCGGGACAGGCCCCTCTATGGCTACACCTTC.